These T cell receptor beta chains were read from a single sample in a study of human T cells and chemical hapten exposure. From the RACE reads, TCRdb called clonotypes with MiXCR, one entry per CDR3 protein. The sample holds tens of thousands of distinct CDR3 sequences, around 3% seen once. Sample: whole blood, taken in connection with sensitization to the hapten diphenylcyclopropenone (DPC). The receptors originated from a man aged 35 to 55 with alopecia areata. Some clones in this sample may be carry-over from other donors' samples. CDR3s include the opening cysteine and the closing phenylalanine or tryptophan. A D gene is named only where the DNA matches it firmly. Size tells how often a clone was seen (once, few, many) or the class of an expanded clone, and some rows leave it out.

size: few
D: NA
V: TRBV6-6
J: TRBJ1-6
DNA: TGTGCCAGCAATCCAACAGGGTTTTCACCCCTCCACTTT
CDR3: CASNPTGFSPLHF

size: many
D: TRBD2
V: TRBV6-2/TRBV6-3
J: TRBJ2-5
DNA: TGTGCCAGCACCCGCTCCAGCGGGAGGGGTGAGGACTTC
CDR3: CASTRSSGRGEDF

size: few
D: NA
V: TRBV5-1
J: TRBJ2-3
DNA: TGCGCCAGCAGCTTGGGGCAGTCCGGAGGTACGCAGTATTTT
CDR3: CASSLGQSGGTQYF

size: many
D: NA
V: TRBV20-1
J: TRBJ2-5
DNA: TGCAGTGCTAGACCAAAAGGAACAGCGCAAGAGACCCAGTACTTC
CDR3: CSARPKGTAQETQYF

size: NA
D: NA
V: TRBV20-1
J: TRBJ2-7
DNA: TGCAGTGCTCTCAGTACTACCAGCTCCTACGAGCAGTACTTC
CDR3: CSALSTTSSYEQYF

size: many
D: NA
V: TRBV12-3/TRBV12-4
J: TRBJ2-3
DNA: TGTGCCAGCAGAACCCGGGGCTCGGCAGGGGATACGCAGTATTTT
CDR3: CASRTRGSAGDTQYF

size: many
D: TRBD2
V: TRBV5-4
J: TRBJ2-1
DNA: TGTGCCAGCAGAGAACCGGGACTAGTTAATGAGCAGTTCTTC
CDR3: CASREPGLVNEQFF

size: many
D: TRBD2
V: TRBV27
J: TRBJ2-2
DNA: TGTGCCAGCAGTTTATTCGGGCTAGCGGGAGCCGGGGGCGGGGAGCTGTTTTTT
CDR3: CASSLFGLAGAGGGELFF

size: many
D: NA
V: TRBV13
J: TRBJ2-5
DNA: TGTGCCAGCAGCTATCAAGAGACCCAGTACTTC
CDR3: CASSYQETQYF

size: many
D: NA
V: TRBV27
J: TRBJ2-7
DNA: TGTGCCAGCAAGGGCGGCCCCCAGGTCTACGAGCAGTACTTC
CDR3: CASKGGPQVYEQYF

size: many
D: NA
V: TRBV7-9
J: TRBJ2-3
DNA: TGTGCCAGCAGCTCCGGGGACCGAGCCACAGATACGCAGTATTTT
CDR3: CASSSGDRATDTQYF

size: NA
D: NA
V: TRBV6-6
J: TRBJ2-2
DNA: TGTGCCAGCAGTTACGGGAGCGGAACCACCGGGGAGCTGTTTTTT
CDR3: CASSYGSGTTGELFF

size: many
D: TRBD1
V: TRBV12-3/TRBV12-4
J: TRBJ1-5
DNA: TGTGCCAGCAGTTTAAGGGGGCCTGAGAGCAATCAGCCCCAGCATTTT
CDR3: CASSLRGPESNQPQHF

size: NA
D: TRBD2
V: TRBV7-6
J: TRBJ2-1
DNA: TGTGCCAGCAGCTTAGCCTCCCTAGCGGGAGGAGGGTACAATGAGCAGTTCTTC
CDR3: CASSLASLAGGGYNEQFF

size: many
D: TRBD2
V: TRBV10-2
J: TRBJ2-1
DNA: TGCGCCAGCAGTGCCTCGCTAGCGGGAGGGGACAATGAGCAGTTCTTC
CDR3: CASSASLAGGDNEQFF

size: few
D: TRBD1
V: TRBV28
J: TRBJ1-4
DNA: TGTGCCAGCAGTTCCGGACAGGTCGTTAATGAAAAACTGTTTTTT
CDR3: CASSSGQVVNEKLFF

size: many
D: NA
V: TRBV27
J: TRBJ1-1
DNA: TGTGCCAGCAGCCCTGCGGAGTATCGAGAAGCTTTCTTT
CDR3: CASSPAEYREAFF

size: many
D: NA
V: TRBV7-9
J: TRBJ2-4
DNA: TGTGCCAGCAGCCCGGGGCAGGCAGGGGTCAACATTCAGTACTTC
CDR3: CASSPGQAGVNIQYF

size: few
D: NA
V: TRBV5-6
J: TRBJ2-3
DNA: TGTGCCAGCAGCCTACAGGGTTTAGATACGCAGTATTTT
CDR3: CASSLQGLDTQYF

size: NA
D: TRBD2
V: TRBV2
J: TRBJ2-7
DNA: TGTGCCAGCAGTTTAGCGGGAGGGCCCTCGGGCGAGCAGTACTTC
CDR3: CASSLAGGPSGEQYF

size: many
D: TRBD2
V: TRBV12-3/TRBV12-4
J: TRBJ2-7
DNA: TGTGCCAGCGTCACCTCAAAGGTTGCGGGAGACGGGTCTTCCTCCTACGAGCAGTACTTC
CDR3: CASVTSKVAGDGSSSYEQYF

size: many
D: TRBD1
V: TRBV7-8
J: TRBJ1-5
DNA: TGTGCCAGCAGTCCCGTTGACAGGGGGCCTCAGCCCCAGCATTTT
CDR3: CASSPVDRGPQPQHF

size: few
D: NA
V: TRBV7-9
J: TRBJ1-1
DNA: TGTGCCAGCAGCTTAGTGATGGGGTCAGGTCAAGAAGCTTTCTTT
CDR3: CASSLVMGSGQEAFF

size: many
D: TRBD2
V: TRBV7-8
J: TRBJ2-1
DNA: TGTGCCAGCAGCCCGTGGAGGGGACTAGCGTACAATGAGCAGTTCTTC
CDR3: CASSPWRGLAYNEQFF

size: few
D: NA
V: TRBV24-1
J: TRBJ1-3
DNA: TGTGCCACCAGTGATCCAGGGCTCGGAAACACCATATATTTT
CDR3: CATSDPGLGNTIYF

size: many
D: TRBD2
V: TRBV20-1
J: TRBJ2-2
DNA: TGCAGTGCTAAAGCGGGATCGAACACCGGGGAGCTGTTTTTT
CDR3: CSAKAGSNTGELFF

size: many
D: TRBD1
V: TRBV7-2
J: TRBJ2-1
DNA: TGTGCCAGCAGCTTCGGACAGGCTTACAATGAGCAGTTCTTC
CDR3: CASSFGQAYNEQFF

size: many
D: TRBD2
V: TRBV7-3
J: TRBJ2-1
DNA: TGTGCCAGCAGCCCCAGGCCTAGCGGGGGCAATGAGCAGTTCTTC
CDR3: CASSPRPSGGNEQFF

size: many
D: NA
V: TRBV5-1
J: TRBJ2-3
DNA: TGCGCCAGCAGCTTGGTTCGGGGTAGCGAGCAGTATTTT
CDR3: CASSLVRGSEQYF

size: many
D: NA
V: TRBV7-9
J: TRBJ1-6
DNA: TGTGCCAGCAGCTTTAAGGGGGATTCACCCCTCCACTTT
CDR3: CASSFKGDSPLHF

size: many
D: NA
V: TRBV5-4
J: TRBJ2-1
DNA: TGTGCCAGCAGCTTGGCAGGTGCTAGGGCGCAGTTCTTC
CDR3: CASSLAGARAQFF

size: many
D: TRBD1
V: TRBV20-1
J: TRBJ1-6
DNA: TGCAGTGCCGGGACAGGGCTGCCACCCCTCCACTTT
CDR3: CSAGTGLPPLHF

size: many
D: NA
V: TRBV4-2
J: TRBJ2-7
DNA: TGTGCCAGCAGCCAAAGGGGCTTAAGGGTCGAGCAGTACTTC
CDR3: CASSQRGLRVEQYF

size: NA
D: TRBD2
V: TRBV4-1
J: TRBJ2-7
DNA: TGCGCCAGCAGCCAAGGCGGCGGGAGCGTCTACGAGCAGTACTTC
CDR3: CASSQGGGSVYEQYF

size: many
D: NA
V: TRBV3-1
J: TRBJ2-7
DNA: TGTGCCAGCAGCCCCGTACGGTCCCGTCACGAGCAGTACTTC
CDR3: CASSPVRSRHEQYF

size: many
D: TRBD1
V: TRBV7-9
J: TRBJ2-1
DNA: TGTGCCAGCAGCGGGACAGGGTTCCACTACAATGAGCAGTTCTTC
CDR3: CASSGTGFHYNEQFF

size: NA
D: TRBD2
V: TRBV12-3/TRBV12-4
J: TRBJ2-3
DNA: TGTGCCAGCAGTTTAGGGGTTGGGCTAGCGGCCACAGATACGCAGTATTTT
CDR3: CASSLGVGLAATDTQYF

size: many
D: NA
V: TRBV7-9
J: TRBJ1-6
DNA: TGTGCCAGCAGCTTGACAGGAGATAATTCACCCCTCCACTTT
CDR3: CASSLTGDNSPLHF

size: many
D: TRBD1
V: TRBV12-3/TRBV12-4
J: TRBJ1-5
DNA: TGTGCCAGCATTAAGGACAGGGGGTATAGCAATCAGCCCCAGCATTTT
CDR3: CASIKDRGYSNQPQHF

size: many
D: TRBD1
V: TRBV12-3/TRBV12-4
J: TRBJ2-7
DNA: TGTGCCAGCAGCCAACCGGGACAGGTATACGAGCAGTACTTC
CDR3: CASSQPGQVYEQYF

size: NA
D: NA
V: TRBV20-1
J: TRBJ2-1
DNA: TGCAGTGCTAGACGAGGGGATAGCTACAATGAGCAGATCTTC
CDR3: CSARRGDSYNEQIF

size: many
D: NA
V: TRBV5-1
J: TRBJ2-1
DNA: TGCGCCAGCAGACACCTACCCCTTGAAACCCATGAGCAGTTCTTC
CDR3: CASRHLPLETHEQFF

size: many
D: TRBD2
V: TRBV27
J: TRBJ2-7
DNA: TGTGCCAGCAGTACAAGACCGGGACTAGCGGGAGACGTGCAGTACTTC
CDR3: CASSTRPGLAGDVQYF

size: many
D: NA
V: TRBV12-3/TRBV12-4
J: TRBJ2-7
DNA: TGTGCCAGCAGTACACCAGGACAGACCTACGAGCAGTACTTC
CDR3: CASSTPGQTYEQYF

size: many
D: TRBD2
V: TRBV5-1
J: TRBJ2-3
DNA: TGCGCCAGCAGCTTGGGGGCTAGCGGGAGTCTTGGGGACACAGATACGCAGTATTTT
CDR3: CASSLGASGSLGDTDTQYF

size: many
D: NA
V: TRBV18
J: TRBJ1-1
DNA: TGTGCCAGCTCACCACAAACAGGAGTCAGCGTAGCTTTCTTT
CDR3: CASSPQTGVSVAFF

size: many
D: NA
V: TRBV20-1
J: TRBJ2-1
DNA: TGCAGTGCGAGGGGTCAGGAGGGGTACAATGAGCAGTTCTTC
CDR3: CSARGQEGYNEQFF

size: few
D: NA
V: TRBV6-5
J: TRBJ2-7
DNA: TGTGCCAGCAGTTACACCGGGAATAACTACGAGCAGTACTTC
CDR3: CASSYTGNNYEQYF

size: few
D: NA
V: TRBV25-1
J: TRBJ1-2
DNA: TGTGCCAGCAGTGGTCCGTTAGCCTATGGCTACACCTTC
CDR3: CASSGPLAYGYTF